In its sample, the clone carrying this TCR beta chain was seen once. Antigen unknown. The template used for profiling TCR beta VDJ and CDR3 was genomic DNA. TCRdb called the reads again in MiXCR, with one record for every CDR3 protein. The sample holds roughly 180,000 distinct CDR3 sequences, roughly half seen once. This sample was taken from a study of CD8+CD57+ T cells in acquired aplastic anemia. Across the whole study: Average CD4+ read depth in healthy donors was roughly 10 million reads.

Findings and caveats of the study: Between patients and controls, roughly 29 CD8+ CDR3 sequences were found in common.

The V gene lost 3 bases and the J gene lost 8 bases, with 14 bases spanning the gap. The CDR3 has 14 amino acids. Germline V gene sequence: CDR1 MGHDK, CDR2 SYGVNS. The sequence was collected from a human donor in good health. Sequenced input: sorted CD4+, CD8+, or CD8+CD57+ T cells (not recorded which) from PBMCs. The chain has TRBV25-1 and TRBJ2-1; TRBD1 is a possible D gene (6 bases). CDR3 coding DNA: TGTGCCAGCAGTGATGACAGGTCCGTGGATGAGCAGTTCTTC. It codes for CASSDDRSVDEQFF.